This entry concerns a single TCR beta chain. This record comes from a study of control samples from healthy donors and cancer patients. Clones were sequenced by immunoSEQ multiplex PCR, and TCRdb holds only the in-frame ones, with some missing. The table lists around 130,000 clones, about 95% of them singletons, with around 3.6% in the top ten. Trimming cost V 7 bases and J 6 bases, with 18 bases left between them. The CDR3 totals 15 residues. Germline V gives CDR1 MNHEY, CDR2 SMNVEV (reference sequence). Sequencing used blood. The clonotype was recovered from a man aged 25-45 years in good health. The chain has TRBV27 and TRBJ1-4, with D possibly TRBD1 on 5 matching bases. CDR3 bases: TGTGCCAGCACCCTGGGGGGGACCCGCGATGAAAAACTGTTTTTT. Encoded protein: CASTLGGTRDEKLFF.